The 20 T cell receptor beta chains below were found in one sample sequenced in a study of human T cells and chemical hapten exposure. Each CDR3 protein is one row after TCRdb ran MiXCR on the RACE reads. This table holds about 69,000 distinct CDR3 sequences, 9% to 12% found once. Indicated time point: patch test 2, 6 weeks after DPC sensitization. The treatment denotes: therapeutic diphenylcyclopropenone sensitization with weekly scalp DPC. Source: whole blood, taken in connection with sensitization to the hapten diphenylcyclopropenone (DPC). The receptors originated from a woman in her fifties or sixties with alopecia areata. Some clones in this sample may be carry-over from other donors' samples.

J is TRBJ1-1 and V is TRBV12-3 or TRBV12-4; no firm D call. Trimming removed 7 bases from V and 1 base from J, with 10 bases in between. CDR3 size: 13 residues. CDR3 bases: TGTGCCAGCAAGACCGTCGGGAACACTGAAGCTTTCTTT. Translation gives CASKTVGNTEAFF.

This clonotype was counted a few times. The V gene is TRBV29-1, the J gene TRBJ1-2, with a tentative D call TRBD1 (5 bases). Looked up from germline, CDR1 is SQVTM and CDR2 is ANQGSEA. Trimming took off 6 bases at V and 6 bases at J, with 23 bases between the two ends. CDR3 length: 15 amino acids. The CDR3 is CSVSSFGAGINGYTF. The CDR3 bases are TGCAGCGTCTCATCCTTCGGGGCAGGGATAAATGGCTACACCTTC.

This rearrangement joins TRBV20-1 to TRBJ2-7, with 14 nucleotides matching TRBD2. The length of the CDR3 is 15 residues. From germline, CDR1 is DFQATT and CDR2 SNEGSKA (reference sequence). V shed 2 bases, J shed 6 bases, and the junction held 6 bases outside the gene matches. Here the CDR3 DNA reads TGCAGTGCTAGATACCAAGGACTAGCGGGAGGCGAGCAGTACTTC. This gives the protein CSARYQGLAGGEQYF.

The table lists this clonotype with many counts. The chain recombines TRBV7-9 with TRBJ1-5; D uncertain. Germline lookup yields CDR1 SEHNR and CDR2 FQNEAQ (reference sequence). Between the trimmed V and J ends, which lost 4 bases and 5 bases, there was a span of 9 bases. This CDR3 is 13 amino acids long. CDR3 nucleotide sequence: TGTGCCAGCAGCTCGGCTGCGCATCAGCCCCAGCATTTT. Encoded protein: CASSSAAHQPQHF.

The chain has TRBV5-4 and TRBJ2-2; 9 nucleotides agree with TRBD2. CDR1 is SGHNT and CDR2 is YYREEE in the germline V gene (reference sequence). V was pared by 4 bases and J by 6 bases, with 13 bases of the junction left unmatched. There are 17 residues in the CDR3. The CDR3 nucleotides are TGTGCCAGCAGCCGTTGGCGGGAGGGCCGTTCGTCCGGGGAGCTGTTTTTT. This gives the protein CASSRWREGRSSGELFF.

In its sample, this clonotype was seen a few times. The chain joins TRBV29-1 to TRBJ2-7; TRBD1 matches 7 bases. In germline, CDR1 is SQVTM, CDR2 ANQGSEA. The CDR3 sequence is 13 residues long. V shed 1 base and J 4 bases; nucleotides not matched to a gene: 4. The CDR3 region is CSVEGQGFYEQYF. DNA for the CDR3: TGCAGCGTTGAAGGACAGGGATTTTACGAGCAGTACTTC.

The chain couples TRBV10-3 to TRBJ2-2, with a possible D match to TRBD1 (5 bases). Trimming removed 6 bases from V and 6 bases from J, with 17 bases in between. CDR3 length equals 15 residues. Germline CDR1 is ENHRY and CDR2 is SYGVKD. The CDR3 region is CAIRIQDLGAGELFF. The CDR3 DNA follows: TGTGCCATCAGGATCCAGGACCTAGGGGCCGGGGAGCTGTTTTTT.

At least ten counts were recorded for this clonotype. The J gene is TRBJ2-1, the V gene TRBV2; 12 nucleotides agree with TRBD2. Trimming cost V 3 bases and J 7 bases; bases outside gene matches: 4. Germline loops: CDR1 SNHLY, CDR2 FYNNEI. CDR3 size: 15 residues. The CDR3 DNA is TGTGCCAGCAGTGAGGGACTAGCGGGCGGGAATGAGCAGTTCTTC. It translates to CASSEGLAGGNEQFF.

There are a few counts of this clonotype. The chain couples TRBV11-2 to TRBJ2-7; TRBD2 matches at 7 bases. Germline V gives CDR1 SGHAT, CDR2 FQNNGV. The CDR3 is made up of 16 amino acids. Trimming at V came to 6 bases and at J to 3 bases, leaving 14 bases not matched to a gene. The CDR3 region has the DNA TGTGCCAGCAGATGGGGGAGGGCCACAGGTGACTACGAGCAGTACTTC. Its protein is CASRWGRATGDYEQYF. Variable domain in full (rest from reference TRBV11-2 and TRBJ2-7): EAGVAQSPRYKIIEKRQSVAFWCNPISGHATLYWYQQILGQGPKLLIQFQNNGVVDDSQLPKDRFSAERLKGVDSTLKIQPAKLEDSAVYLCASRWGRATGDYEQYFGPGTRLTVT.

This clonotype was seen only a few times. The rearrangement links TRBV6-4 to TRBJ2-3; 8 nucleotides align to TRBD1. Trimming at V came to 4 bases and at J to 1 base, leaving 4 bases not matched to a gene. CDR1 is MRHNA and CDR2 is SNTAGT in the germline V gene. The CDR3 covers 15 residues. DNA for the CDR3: TGTGCCAGCAGTGGATCGACAGGGGGCACAGATACGCAGTATTTT. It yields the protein CASSGSTGGTDTQYF.

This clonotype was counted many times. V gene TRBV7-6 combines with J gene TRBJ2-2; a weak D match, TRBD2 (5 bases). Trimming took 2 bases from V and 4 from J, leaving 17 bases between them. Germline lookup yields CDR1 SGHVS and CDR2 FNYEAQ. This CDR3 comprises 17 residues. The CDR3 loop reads CASSLNLGYAGTGELFF. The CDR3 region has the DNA TGTGCCAGCAGCTTAAATCTTGGGTACGCGGGCACCGGGGAGCTGTTTTTT.

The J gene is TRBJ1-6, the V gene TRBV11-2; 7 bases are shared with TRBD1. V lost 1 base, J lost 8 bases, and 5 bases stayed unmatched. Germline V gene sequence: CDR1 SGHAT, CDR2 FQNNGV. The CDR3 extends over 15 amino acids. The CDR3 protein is CASSLVGQGDSPLHF. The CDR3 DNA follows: TGTGCCAGCAGCTTAGTAGGCCAGGGGGATTCACCCCTCCACTTT.

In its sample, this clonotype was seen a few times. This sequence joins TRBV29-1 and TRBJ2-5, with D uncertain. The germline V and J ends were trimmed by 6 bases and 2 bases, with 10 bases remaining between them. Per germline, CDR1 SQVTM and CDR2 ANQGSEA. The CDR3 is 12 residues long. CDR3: CSVAHSQETQYF. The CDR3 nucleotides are TGCAGCGTGGCCCACTCTCAAGAGACCCAGTACTTC.

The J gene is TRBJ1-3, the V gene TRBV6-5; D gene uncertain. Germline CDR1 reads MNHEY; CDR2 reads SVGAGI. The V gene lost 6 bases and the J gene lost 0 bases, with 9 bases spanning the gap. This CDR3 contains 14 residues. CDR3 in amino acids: CASRNTASGNTIYF. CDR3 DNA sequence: TGTGCCAGCAGGAATACAGCCTCTGGAAACACCATATATTTT.

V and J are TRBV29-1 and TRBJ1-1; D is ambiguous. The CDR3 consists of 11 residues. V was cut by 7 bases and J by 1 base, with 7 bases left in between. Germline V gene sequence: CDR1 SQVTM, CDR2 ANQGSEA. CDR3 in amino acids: CSGTGNTEAFF. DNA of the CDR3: TGCAGCGGGACGGGGAACACTGAAGCTTTCTTT.

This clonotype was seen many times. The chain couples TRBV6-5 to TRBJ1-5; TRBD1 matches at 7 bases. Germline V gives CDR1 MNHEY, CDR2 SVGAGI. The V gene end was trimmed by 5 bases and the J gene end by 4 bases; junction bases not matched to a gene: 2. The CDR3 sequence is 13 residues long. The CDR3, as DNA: TGTGCCAGCAGTGGGACAGTTAATCAGCCCCAGCATTTT. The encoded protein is CASSGTVNQPQHF.

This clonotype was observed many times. CDR3 sequence reads: CASSVPKAGTYEQYF. As DNA, the CDR3 is TGTGCCAGCAGCGTGCCCAAAGCGGGCACCTACGAGCAGTACTTC. The V call is TRBV27, the J call TRBJ2-7; a weak D match, TRBD2 (6 bases). V lost 6 bases and J lost 2, with 17 bases in between. This CDR3 spans 15 amino acids. CDR1 is MNHEY and CDR2 is SMNVEV in the germline V gene (reference sequence).

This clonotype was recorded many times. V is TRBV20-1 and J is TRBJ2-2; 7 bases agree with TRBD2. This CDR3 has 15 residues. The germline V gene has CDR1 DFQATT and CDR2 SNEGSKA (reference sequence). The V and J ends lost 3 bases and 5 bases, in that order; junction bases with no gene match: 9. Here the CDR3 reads CSASSLAGVTGELFF. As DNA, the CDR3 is TGCAGTGCTAGCTCTCTCGCGGGAGTAACCGGGGAGCTGTTTTTT.

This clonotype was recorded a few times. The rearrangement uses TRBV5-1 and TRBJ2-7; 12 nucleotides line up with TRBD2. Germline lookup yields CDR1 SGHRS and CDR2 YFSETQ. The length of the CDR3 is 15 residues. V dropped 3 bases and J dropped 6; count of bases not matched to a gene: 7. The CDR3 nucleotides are TGCGCCAGCAGCTCCCGACTAGCGGGAGTTGCCGAGCAGTACTTC. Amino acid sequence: CASSSRLAGVAEQYF.

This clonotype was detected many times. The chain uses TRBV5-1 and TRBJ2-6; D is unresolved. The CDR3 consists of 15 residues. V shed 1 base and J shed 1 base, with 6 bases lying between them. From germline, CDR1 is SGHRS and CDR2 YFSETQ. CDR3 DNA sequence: TGCGCCAGCAGCTTGCTCCAGTCTGGGGCCAACGTCCTGACTTTC. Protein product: CASSLLQSGANVLTF.